These 21 T cell receptor beta chains came from one sample sequenced in a study of patients and donors after allogeneic stem cell transplantation. TCRdb redid the calling of the RT-PCR reads with MiXCR, one entry per CDR3 protein. Altogether around 200,000 distinct CDR3 sequences are present, around 40% being singletons, with the ten largest covering approximately 10%. Sequencing used blood, either unsorted or a sorted T cell fraction (not recorded which). These receptor sequences come from a human donor who was either an allogeneic HSCT recipient or a stem cell or donor lymphocyte infusion donor (not recorded which). It is not recorded whose cells these are; they may come from a transplant donor.

The rearrangement uses TRBV6-5 and TRBJ2-5; 7 nucleotides match TRBD1. V gave up 5 bases and J gave up 3 bases; unmatched junction bases: 3. The CDR3 contains 13 residues. CDR1 and CDR2 (germline): MNHEY, SVGAGI. In DNA, the CDR3 is TGTGCCAGCAGTACCGGGACAGAAGAGACCCAGTACTTC. This encodes CASSTGTEETQYF.

The chain is built from TRBV4-3 and TRBJ2-1, with 8 bases identical to TRBD2. The V and J ends lost 0 bases and 4 bases, in that order; junction bases with no gene match: 11. The germline gives CDR1 LGHNA, CDR2 YSLEER. The CDR3 covers 18 residues. The CDR3 sequence: CASSQEGRGSGIYNEQFF. CDR3 bases: TGCGCCAGCAGCCAAGAGGGTAGGGGTAGCGGGATATACAATGAGCAGTTCTTC.

This clonotype was observed once. A junction end diverges from the germline sequence, so it may reflect a read error. The genes are TRBV4-1 and TRBJ1-1; a possible D gene is TRBD1 (5 bases). The CDR3 contains 13 residues. Germline V CDR1 and CDR2: MGHRA, YSYEKL. CDR3 sequence reads: CTSSQGDYTEAFF. The CDR3 DNA is TGCACCAGCAGCCAAGGGGATTACACTGAAGCTTTCTTT.

This clonotype was seen only a few times. DNA of the CDR3: TGTGCCAGCAGATTGAGTACGGAGACCCAGTACTTC. Amino acid sequence: CASRLSTETQYF. V is TRBV12-3 or TRBV12-4 and J is TRBJ2-5; D gene unclear. CDR3 length: 12 residues. V lost 6 bases, J lost 5 bases, and 10 bases lay in between.

This chain connects TRBV27 to TRBJ2-2; D gene ambiguous. The ends were cut back, 3 bases at V and 4 bases at J, with 6 bases in the middle. Germline V gene lookup returns CDR1 MNHEY and CDR2 SMNVEV (reference sequence). The CDR3 length is 13 residues. This chain's CDR3 is CASSFDRTGELFF. CDR3 bases: TGTGCCAGCAGTTTTGATCGCACCGGGGAGCTGTTTTTT.

The J gene is TRBJ2-5, the V gene TRBV24-1; weak D call: TRBD1 (5 bases). The V end was cut by 2 bases, the J end by 0 bases, with 9 bases between. This CDR3 spans 15 amino acids. In germline, CDR1 is KGHDR, CDR2 SFDVKD. CDR3 nucleotide sequence: TGTGCCACCAGTGATTCAACAGGTGACCAAGAGACCCAGTACTTC. It codes for CATSDSTGDQETQYF.

This clonotype was observed a handful of times. The rearrangement links TRBV12-3 or TRBV12-4 to TRBJ1-6; no clear D. The CDR3 has 12 amino acids. V shed 1 base and J shed 10 bases, with 5 bases lying between them. The CDR3 loop is CASSLVGSPLHF. The CDR3 region has the DNA TGTGCCAGCAGTTTAGTAGGCTCACCCCTCCACTTT.

This rearrangement joins TRBV4-3 to TRBJ1-1; D is undetermined. CDR1 and CDR2 (germline): LGHNA, YSLEER. Trimming pared 0 bases from V and 4 bases from J, leaving 12 bases between. The CDR3 is made up of 15 amino acids. The CDR3 region is CASSQEQAMGTEAFF. The DNA of the CDR3 is TGCGCCAGCAGCCAAGAGCAGGCCATGGGCACTGAAGCTTTCTTT.

The chain carries TRBV7-3 and TRBJ1-1; 8 bases line up with TRBD1. With 5 bases clipped from V and 9 bases from J, the junction kept 5 bases outside the gene matches. The germline CDR1 and CDR2 sequences are SGHTA and FQGTGA. This CDR3 is built from 12 residues. The CDR3 loop reads CASSERTGQAFF. The CDR3 DNA reads as TGTGCCAGCAGCGAAAGGACAGGGCAAGCTTTCTTT.

The chain joins TRBV29-1 to TRBJ2-1; TRBD2 aligns across 9 bases. The CDR3 length is 14 residues. The V gene end was trimmed by 5 bases and the J gene end by 6 bases; junction bases not matched to a gene: 8. Germline CDR1 and CDR2: SQVTM and ANQGSEA. The CDR3 region has the DNA TGCAGCGTTTCGGGGCGGGGGGGGTTCAATGAGCAGTTCTTC. Translation: CSVSGRGGFNEQFF.

The chain is built from TRBV6-6 and TRBJ2-5, with 12 nucleotides matching TRBD2. CDR1 MNHNY and CDR2 SVGAGI come from the germline V gene (reference sequence). Trimming took 7 bases from V and 0 from J; bases not matched to a gene: 15. This CDR3 is built from 19 residues. CDR3 loop: CASTLIWTSGDPNQETQYF. CDR3 bases: TGTGCCAGCACCCTCATTTGGACTAGCGGGGACCCTAACCAAGAGACCCAGTACTTC.

The CDR3: CASSSEGETQYF. The CDR3 nucleotides are TGTGCCAGCAGTTCCGAGGGAGAGACCCAGTACTTC. This rearrangement joins TRBV28 to TRBJ2-5, with D perhaps TRBD2 (5 bases). CDR3 length: 12 residues. Germline-derived CDR1 and CDR2 are MDHEN and SYDVKM. The V end was cut by 4 bases, the J end by 4 bases, with 7 bases between.

V is TRBV7-3 and J is TRBJ2-6, with D hard to call. The CDR3 spans 17 residues. V was pared by 2 bases and J by 0 bases, with 11 bases between. Germline-derived CDR1 and CDR2 are SGHTA and FQGTGA. Here the CDR3 DNA reads TGTGCCAGCAGCTTAGGGATCAGAACCTCTGGGGCCAACGTCCTGACTTTC. Residues: CASSLGIRTSGANVLTF.

This clonotype was seen only a few times. The chain combines TRBV28 with TRBJ1-5; TRBD1 matches 8 bases. The CDR3 spans 16 residues. The trim removed 6 bases at V and 6 bases at J, leaving 13 bases unmatched. The germline CDR1 and CDR2 sequences are MDHEN and SYDVKM. CDR3 bases: TGTGCCAGCAGGGACAGGGTGAGGTGGTCTATTCAGCCCCAGCATTTT. This codes for CASRDRVRWSIQPQHF.

This clonotype was picked up a small number of times. The chain joins TRBV2 to TRBJ1-2; the D is unclear. V dropped 1 base and J dropped 11 bases, with 8 bases sitting between them. CDR1 and CDR2 (germline): SNHLY, FYNNEI. The CDR3 totals 11 residues. In nucleotides, the CDR3 is TGTGCCAGCAGTGAAGGATTTTGGTACACCTTC. This sequence encodes CASSEGFWYTF.

The chain is built from TRBV12-3 or TRBV12-4 and TRBJ2-3; the D is unclear. This CDR3 region has 10 residues. Trimming shortened V by 6 bases and J by 6 bases, and 4 bases separated the two germline ends. The DNA of the CDR3 is TGTGCCAGCAGAGGGGATACGCAGTATTTT. The encoded protein is CASRGDTQYF.

The V call is TRBV12-5, the J call TRBJ1-5, with D perhaps TRBD1 (5 bases). The V gene's germline CDR1 is LGHNT and CDR2 FRNRAP. The V end lost 6 bases, the J end lost 2 bases, and 17 bases lay between the germline ends. This CDR3 contains 16 residues. As DNA, the CDR3 is TGTGCTAGTGGCCCCGAGAAAGGGGCTGGCAATCAGCCCCAGCATTTT. The encoded protein is CASGPEKGAGNQPQHF.

The table lists this clonotype with a few counts. The chain employs TRBV6-2 or TRBV6-3 and TRBJ1-1, with D hard to call. Germline lookup yields CDR1 MNHEY and CDR2 SVGEGT. The V end lost 1 base, the J end lost 2 bases, and 17 bases lay between the germline ends. The CDR3 has 17 amino acids. As DNA, the CDR3 is TGTGCCAGCAGTTACTGGAGTCTCGCTCAACTTAACACTGAAGCTTTCTTT. This gives the protein CASSYWSLAQLNTEAFF.

The V call is TRBV10-3, the J call TRBJ1-1; perhaps TRBD1 as D (6 bases). Trimming took 2 bases from V and 1 from J, leaving 11 bases between them. Germline loops: CDR1 ENHRY, CDR2 SYGVKD. The CDR3 length is 15 residues. The CDR3 sequence is CAISEGGRGNTEAFF. The CDR3 nucleotides read TGTGCCATCAGTGAGGGGGGGCGCGGGAACACTGAAGCTTTCTTT.

This clonotype was seen more than once but under ten times. The J gene is TRBJ1-5, the V gene TRBV20-1, with 8 bases fitting TRBD1. Germline trimming cut 5 bases from V and 3 bases from J; bases unmatched to any gene: 3. The germline V gene encodes CDR1 DFQATT and CDR2 SNEGSKA (reference sequence). The CDR3 extends over 13 amino acids. CDR3 protein: CSAVQGDNQPQHF. The CDR3 coding sequence is TGCAGTGCTGTACAGGGGGACAATCAGCCCCAGCATTTT.

V is TRBV27 and J is TRBJ1-1; D gene ambiguous. The germline V gene encodes CDR1 MNHEY and CDR2 SMNVEV (reference sequence). V was trimmed by 8 bases and J by 0 bases, leaving 13 bases between them. The CDR3 consists of 14 residues. CDR3 nucleotide sequence: TGTGCCAGCGGATACGGCAGCATGAACACTGAAGCTTTCTTT. This encodes CASGYGSMNTEAFF.